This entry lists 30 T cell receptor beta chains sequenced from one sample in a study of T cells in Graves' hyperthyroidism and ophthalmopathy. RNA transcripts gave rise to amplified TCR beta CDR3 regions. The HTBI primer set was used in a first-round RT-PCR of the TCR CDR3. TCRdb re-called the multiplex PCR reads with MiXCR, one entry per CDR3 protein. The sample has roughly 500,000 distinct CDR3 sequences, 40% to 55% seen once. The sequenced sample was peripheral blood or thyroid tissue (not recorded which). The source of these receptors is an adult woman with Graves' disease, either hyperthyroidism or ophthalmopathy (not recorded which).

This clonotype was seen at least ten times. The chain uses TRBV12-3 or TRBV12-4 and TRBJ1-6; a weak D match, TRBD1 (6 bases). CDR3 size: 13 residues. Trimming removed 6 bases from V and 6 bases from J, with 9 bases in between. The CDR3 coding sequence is TGTGCCAGCAGAGGACAGATTAATTCACCCCTCCACTTT. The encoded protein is CASRGQINSPLHF.

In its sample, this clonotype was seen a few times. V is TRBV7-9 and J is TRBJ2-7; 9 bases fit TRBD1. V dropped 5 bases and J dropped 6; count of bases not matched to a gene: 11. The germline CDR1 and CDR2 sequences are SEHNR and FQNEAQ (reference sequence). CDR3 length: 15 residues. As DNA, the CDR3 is TGTGCCAGCAGCCCTCCGGGACAGGGTCCCTTCGAGCAGTACTTC. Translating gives CASSPPGQGPFEQYF.

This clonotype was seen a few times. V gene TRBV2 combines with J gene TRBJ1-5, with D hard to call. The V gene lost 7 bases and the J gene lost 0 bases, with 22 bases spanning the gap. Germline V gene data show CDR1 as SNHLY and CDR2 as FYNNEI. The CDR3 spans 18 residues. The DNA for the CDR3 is TGTGCCAGCAACCTTGTTGGGCAACCGGAAGATAGCAATCAGCCCCAGCATTTT. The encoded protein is CASNLVGQPEDSNQPQHF.

The CDR3 protein is CSARVAIQETQYF. Written as DNA, the CDR3 is TGCAGTGCTCGAGTAGCCATCCAAGAGACCCAGTACTTC. The chain has TRBV20-1 and TRBJ2-5, with D unclear. The CDR3 is 13 amino acids. Germline assignment: CDR1 DFQATT and CDR2 SNEGSKA (reference sequence). The V and J ends lost 5 bases and 1 base respectively, with 11 bases between them.

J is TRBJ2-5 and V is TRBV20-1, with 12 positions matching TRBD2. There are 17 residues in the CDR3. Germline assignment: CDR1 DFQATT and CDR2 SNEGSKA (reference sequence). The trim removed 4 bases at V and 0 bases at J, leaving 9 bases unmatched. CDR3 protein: CSATRLAGDQYQETQYF. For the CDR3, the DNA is TGCAGTGCTACCCGACTAGCGGGGGATCAATACCAAGAGACCCAGTACTTC.

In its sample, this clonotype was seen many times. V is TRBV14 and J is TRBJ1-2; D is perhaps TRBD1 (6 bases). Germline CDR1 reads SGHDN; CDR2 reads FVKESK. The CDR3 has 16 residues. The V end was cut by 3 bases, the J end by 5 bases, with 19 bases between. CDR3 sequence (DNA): TGTGCCAGCAGCCATTTGACAGGAAGCGTAATTTATGGCTACACCTTC. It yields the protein CASSHLTGSVIYGYTF.

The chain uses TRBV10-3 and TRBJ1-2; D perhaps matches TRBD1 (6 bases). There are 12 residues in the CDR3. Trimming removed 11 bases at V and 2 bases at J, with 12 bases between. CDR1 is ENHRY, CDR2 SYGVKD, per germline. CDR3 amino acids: CASRTANYGYTF. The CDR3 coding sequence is TGTGCCTCAAGGACAGCGAACTATGGCTACACCTTC.

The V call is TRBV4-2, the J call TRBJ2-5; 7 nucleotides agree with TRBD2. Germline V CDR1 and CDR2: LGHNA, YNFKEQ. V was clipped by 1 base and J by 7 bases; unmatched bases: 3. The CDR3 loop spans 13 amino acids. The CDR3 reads CASSQVASGTQYF. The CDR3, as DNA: TGTGCCAGCAGCCAAGTAGCTAGCGGGACCCAGTACTTC.

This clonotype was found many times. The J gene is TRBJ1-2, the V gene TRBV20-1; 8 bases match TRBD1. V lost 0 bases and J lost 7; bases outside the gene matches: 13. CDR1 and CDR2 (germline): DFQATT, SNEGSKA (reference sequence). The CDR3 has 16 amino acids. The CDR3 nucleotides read TGCAGTGCTAGAGATTCCCGTCCAGGGGGCCAAGGTGGCTACACCTTC. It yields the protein CSARDSRPGGQGGYTF.

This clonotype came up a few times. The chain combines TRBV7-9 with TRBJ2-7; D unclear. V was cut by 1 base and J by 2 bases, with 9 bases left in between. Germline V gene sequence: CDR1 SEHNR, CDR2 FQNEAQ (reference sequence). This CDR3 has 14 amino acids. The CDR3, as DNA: TGTGCCAGCAGCTTAGGCCCAGACGCCTACGAGCAGTACTTC. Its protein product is CASSLGPDAYEQYF.

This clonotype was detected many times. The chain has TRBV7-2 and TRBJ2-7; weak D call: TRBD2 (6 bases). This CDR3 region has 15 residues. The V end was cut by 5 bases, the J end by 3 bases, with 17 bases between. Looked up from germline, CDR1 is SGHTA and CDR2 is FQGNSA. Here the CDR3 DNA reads TGTGCCAGCAGCCCCATACCCGGGACTTACTACGAGCAGTACTTC. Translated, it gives CASSPIPGTYYEQYF.

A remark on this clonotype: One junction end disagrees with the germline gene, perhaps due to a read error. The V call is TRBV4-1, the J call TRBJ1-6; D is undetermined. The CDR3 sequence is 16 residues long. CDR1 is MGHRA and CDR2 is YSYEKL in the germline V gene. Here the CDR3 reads CASSQDSGAYNSPLHF. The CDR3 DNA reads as TGTGCCAGCAGCCAAGATTCGGGAGCATATAATTCACCCCTCCACTTT.

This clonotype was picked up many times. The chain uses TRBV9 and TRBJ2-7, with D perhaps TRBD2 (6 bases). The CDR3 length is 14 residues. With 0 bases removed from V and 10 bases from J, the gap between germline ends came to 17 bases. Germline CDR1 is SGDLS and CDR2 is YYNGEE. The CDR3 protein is CASSVATTSSIQYF. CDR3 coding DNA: TGTGCCAGCAGCGTAGCTACGACTAGTTCGATCCAGTACTTC. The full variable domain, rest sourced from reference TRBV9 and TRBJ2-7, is DSGVTQTPKHLITATGQRVTLRCSPRSGDLSVYWYQQSLDQGLQFLIQYYNGEERAKGNILERFSAQQFPDLHSELNLSSLELGDSALYFCASSVATTSSIQYFGPGTRLTVT.

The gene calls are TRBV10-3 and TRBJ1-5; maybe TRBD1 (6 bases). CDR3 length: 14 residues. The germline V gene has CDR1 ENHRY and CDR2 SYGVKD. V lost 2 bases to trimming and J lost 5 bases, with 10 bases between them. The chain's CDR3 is CAISEGQLDQPQHF. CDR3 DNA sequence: TGTGCCATCAGTGAGGGACAGCTCGATCAGCCCCAGCATTTT.

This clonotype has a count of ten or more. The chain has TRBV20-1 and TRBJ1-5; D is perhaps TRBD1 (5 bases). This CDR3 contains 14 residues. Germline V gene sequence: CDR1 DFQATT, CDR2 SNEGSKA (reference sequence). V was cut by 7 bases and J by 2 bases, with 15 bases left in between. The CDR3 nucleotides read TGCAGTGAACCTCCCGGGGCTTGCAATCAGCCCCAGCATTTT. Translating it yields CSEPPGACNQPQHF.

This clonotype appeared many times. CDR3 in DNA: TGTGCCAGCAGTTACTCGGGGACAGGGTCCACTGAAGCTTTCTTT. It translates to CASSYSGTGSTEAFF. The gene calls are TRBV6-5 and TRBJ1-1, with 9 bases matching TRBD1. This CDR3 contains 15 residues. Germline assignment: CDR1 MNHEY and CDR2 SVGAGI. V dropped 0 bases and J dropped 4; count of bases not matched to a gene: 3.

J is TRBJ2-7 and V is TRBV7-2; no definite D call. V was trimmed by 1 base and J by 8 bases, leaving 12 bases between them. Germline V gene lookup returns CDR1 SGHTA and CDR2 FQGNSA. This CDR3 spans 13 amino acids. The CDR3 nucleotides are TGTGCCAGCAGCTTAGTAAGGGCGGATCAGCAGTACTTC. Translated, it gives CASSLVRADQQYF.

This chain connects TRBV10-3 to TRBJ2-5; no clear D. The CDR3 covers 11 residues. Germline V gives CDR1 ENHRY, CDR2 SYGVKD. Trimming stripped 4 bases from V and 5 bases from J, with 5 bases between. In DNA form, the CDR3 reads TGTGCCATCAGTGTTGGGGAGACCCAGTACTTC. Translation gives CAISVGETQYF.

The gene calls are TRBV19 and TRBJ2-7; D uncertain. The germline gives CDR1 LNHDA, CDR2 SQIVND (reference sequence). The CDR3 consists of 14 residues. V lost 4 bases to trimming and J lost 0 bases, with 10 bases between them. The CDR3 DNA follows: TGTGCCAGTAGTAGGTTCAGATTCTCCTACGAGCAGTACTTC. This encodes CASSRFRFSYEQYF.

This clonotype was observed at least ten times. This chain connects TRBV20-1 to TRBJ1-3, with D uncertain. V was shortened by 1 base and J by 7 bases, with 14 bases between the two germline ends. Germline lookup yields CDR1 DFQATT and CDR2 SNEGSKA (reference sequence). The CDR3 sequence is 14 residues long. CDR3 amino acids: CSARGASTDNTIYF. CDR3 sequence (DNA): TGCAGTGCTAGAGGGGCATCCACAGACAACACCATATATTTT.

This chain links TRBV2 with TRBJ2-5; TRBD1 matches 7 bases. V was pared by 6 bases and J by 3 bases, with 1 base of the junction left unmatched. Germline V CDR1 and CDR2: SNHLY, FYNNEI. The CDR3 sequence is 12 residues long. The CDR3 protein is CASRGGEETQYF. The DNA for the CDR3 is TGTGCCAGCAGAGGGGGCGAAGAGACCCAGTACTTC.

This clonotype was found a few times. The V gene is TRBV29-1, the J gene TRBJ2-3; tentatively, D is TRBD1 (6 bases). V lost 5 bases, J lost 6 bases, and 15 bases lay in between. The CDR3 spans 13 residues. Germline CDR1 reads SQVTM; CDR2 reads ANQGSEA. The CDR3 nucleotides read TGCAGCGTTCCCGGACAGTTGATGGATACGCAGTATTTT. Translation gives CSVPGQLMDTQYF.

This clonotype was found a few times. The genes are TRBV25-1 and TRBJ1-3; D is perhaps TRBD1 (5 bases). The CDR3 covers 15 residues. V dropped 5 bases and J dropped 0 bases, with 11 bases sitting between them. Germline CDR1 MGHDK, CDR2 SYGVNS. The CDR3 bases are TGTGCCAGCAGTCAATGGGGGAGCTCTGGAAACACCATATATTTT. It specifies CASSQWGSSGNTIYF. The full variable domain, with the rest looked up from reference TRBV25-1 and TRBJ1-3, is EADIYQTPRYLVIGTGKKITLECSQTMGHDKMYWYQQDPGMELHLIHYSYGVNSTEKGDLSSESTVSRIRTEHFPLTLESARPSHTSQYLCASSQWGSSGNTIYFGEGSWLTVV.

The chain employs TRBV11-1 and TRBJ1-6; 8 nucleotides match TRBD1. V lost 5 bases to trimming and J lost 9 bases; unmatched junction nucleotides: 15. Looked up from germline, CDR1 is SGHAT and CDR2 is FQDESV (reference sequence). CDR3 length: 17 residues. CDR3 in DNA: TGTGCCAGCAGCATCCGGACAGGGAATACCTATCCTTCACCCCTCCACTTT. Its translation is CASSIRTGNTYPSPLHF.

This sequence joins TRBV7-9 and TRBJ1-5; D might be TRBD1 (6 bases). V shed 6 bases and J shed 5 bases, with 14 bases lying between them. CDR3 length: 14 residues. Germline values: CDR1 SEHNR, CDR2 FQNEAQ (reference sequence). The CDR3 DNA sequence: TGTGCCAGCAGTTGGTTCAGGGGTGATCAGCCCCAGCATTTT. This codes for CASSWFRGDQPQHF.

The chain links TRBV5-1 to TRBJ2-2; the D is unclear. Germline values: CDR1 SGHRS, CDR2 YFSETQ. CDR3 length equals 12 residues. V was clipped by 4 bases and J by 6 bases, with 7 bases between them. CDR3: CASSGPSGELFF. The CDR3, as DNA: TGCGCCAGCAGCGGCCCCTCCGGGGAGCTGTTTTTT.

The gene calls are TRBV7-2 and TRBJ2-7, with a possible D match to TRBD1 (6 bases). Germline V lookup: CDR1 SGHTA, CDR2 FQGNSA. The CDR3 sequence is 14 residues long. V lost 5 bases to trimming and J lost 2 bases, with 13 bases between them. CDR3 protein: CASSLRTEAYEQYF. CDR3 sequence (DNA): TGTGCCAGCAGCCTACGGACAGAAGCCTACGAGCAGTACTTC.

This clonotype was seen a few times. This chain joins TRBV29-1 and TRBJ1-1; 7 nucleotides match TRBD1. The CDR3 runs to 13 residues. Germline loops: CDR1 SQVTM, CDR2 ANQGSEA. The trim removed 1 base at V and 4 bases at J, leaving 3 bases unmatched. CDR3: CSVEVGQATEAFF. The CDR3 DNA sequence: TGCAGCGTTGAAGTCGGACAGGCCACTGAAGCTTTCTTT.

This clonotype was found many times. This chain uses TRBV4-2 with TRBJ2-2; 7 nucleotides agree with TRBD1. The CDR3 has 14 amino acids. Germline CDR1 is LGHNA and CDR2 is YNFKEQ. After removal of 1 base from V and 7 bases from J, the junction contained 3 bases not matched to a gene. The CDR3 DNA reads TGTGCCAGCAGCCAAGGCCACAGGGGCGGGGAGCTGTTTTTT. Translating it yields CASSQGHRGGELFF.

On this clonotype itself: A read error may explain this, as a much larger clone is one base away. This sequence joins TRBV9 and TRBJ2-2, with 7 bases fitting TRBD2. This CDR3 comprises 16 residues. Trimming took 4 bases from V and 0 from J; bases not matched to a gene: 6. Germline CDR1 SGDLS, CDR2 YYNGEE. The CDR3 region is CASSWKREANTGELFF. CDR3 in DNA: TGTGCCAGCAGCTGGAAACGGGAGGCGAACACCGGGGAGCTGTTTTTT. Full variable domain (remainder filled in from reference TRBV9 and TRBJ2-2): DSGVTQTPKHLITATGQRVTLRCSPRSGDLSVYWYQQSLDQGLQFLIQYYNGEERAKGNILERFSAQQFPDLHSELNLSSLELGDSALYFCASSWKREANTGELFFGEGSRLTVL.